A selection of T cell receptor beta chains follows, all from one sample in a study of T cell repertoires in cytomegalovirus infection. TCRdb ran MiXCR on the reads and lists one entry per CDR3 protein. This sample has 350,000 to 550,000 distinct CDR3 sequences, with 30% to 40% found just once. Specimen: PBMCs. Receptor source: a human donor in good health (CMV status not recorded). Some clones in this sample may be carry-over from other donors' samples. The CDR3 runs from the conserved cysteine through the conserved F or W. A D gene is named only where the DNA matches it firmly. Some rows have no size entry. The others give once, few or many, or a class for an expanded clone.

j_call: TRBJ2-7; v_call: TRBV2; d_call: TRBD1; clone_size: .; cdr3_length: 15; cdr3_aa: CASSDPGTGIYEQYF; cdr3_nt: TGTGCCAGCAGTGACCCCGGGACAGGTATCTACGAGCAGTACTTC
j_call: TRBJ1-4; v_call: TRBV12-3/TRBV12-4; d_call: .; clone_size: few; cdr3_length: 14; cdr3_aa: CASSLSSIGVELFF; cdr3_nt: TGTGCCAGCAGTTTAAGTAGCATCGGGGTAGAACTGTTTTTT
j_call: TRBJ2-1; v_call: TRBV5-1; d_call: TRBD2; clone_size: few; cdr3_length: 16; cdr3_aa: CASSSLASGGYNEQFF; cdr3_nt: TGCGCCAGCAGCTCCTTAGCGAGCGGGGGGTACAATGAGCAGTTCTTC
j_call: TRBJ2-3; v_call: TRBV7-9; d_call: TRBD1; clone_size: .; cdr3_length: 14; cdr3_aa: CARSLDRGSDTQYF; cdr3_nt: TGTGCCCGCAGCTTAGACAGGGGATCAGATACGCAGTATTTT
j_call: TRBJ2-1; v_call: TRBV6-5; d_call: TRBD1; clone_size: few; cdr3_length: 15; cdr3_aa: CASSYLTGAHNEQFF; cdr3_nt: TGTGCCAGCAGTTACTTGACAGGGGCGCACAATGAGCAGTTCTTC
j_call: TRBJ1-5; v_call: TRBV12-3/TRBV12-4; d_call: TRBD1; clone_size: .; cdr3_length: 16; cdr3_aa: CASSLSDREGNQPQHF; cdr3_nt: TGTGCCAGCAGTTTATCGGACAGGGAAGGGAATCAGCCCCAGCATTTT
j_call: TRBJ2-2; v_call: TRBV29-1; d_call: .; clone_size: few; cdr3_length: 14; cdr3_aa: CSVEDIAETGELFF; cdr3_nt: TGCAGCGTTGAAGACATTGCGGAAACCGGGGAGCTGTTTTTT
j_call: TRBJ1-5; v_call: TRBV4-1; d_call: TRBD1; clone_size: .; cdr3_length: 15; cdr3_aa: CASSPSGGWNQPQHF; cdr3_nt: TGCGCCAGCAGCCCATCAGGGGGCTGGAATCAGCCCCAGCATTTT
j_call: TRBJ1-3; v_call: TRBV30; d_call: .; clone_size: .; cdr3_length: 17; cdr3_aa: CAWSGRGGQFSGNTIYF; cdr3_nt: TGTGCCTGGAGTGGCAGGGGAGGACAGTTCTCTGGAAACACCATATATTTT
j_call: TRBJ2-7; v_call: TRBV12-3/TRBV12-4; d_call: TRBD1; clone_size: few; cdr3_length: 14; cdr3_aa: CASRAPGQIYEQYF; cdr3_nt: TGTGCCAGCAGGGCTCCGGGACAGATCTACGAGCAGTACTTC
j_call: TRBJ2-2; v_call: TRBV7-8; d_call: TRBD2; clone_size: many; cdr3_length: 18; cdr3_aa: CASSAGGLAGATTGELFF; cdr3_nt: TGTGCCAGCAGCGCGGGCGGGCTAGCGGGGGCCACCACCGGGGAGCTGTTTTTT
j_call: TRBJ1-5; v_call: TRBV30; d_call: TRBD1; clone_size: few; cdr3_length: 17; cdr3_aa: CAWAREQGSGGNQPQHF; cdr3_nt: TGTGCCTGGGCTAGGGAACAGGGGAGCGGAGGCAATCAGCCCCAGCATTTT
j_call: TRBJ2-4; v_call: TRBV11-2; d_call: .; clone_size: few; cdr3_length: 15; cdr3_aa: CASSSLQGIRSIQYF; cdr3_nt: TGTGCCAGCAGCTCACTACAAGGAATTCGGAGCATTCAGTACTTC
j_call: TRBJ1-6; v_call: TRBV20-1; d_call: TRBD1; clone_size: .; cdr3_length: 18; cdr3_aa: CSASRPFRRDRRSSPLHF; cdr3_nt: TGCAGTGCTAGTAGACCCTTCCGTAGGGACAGGAGGTCTTCACCCCTCCACTTT
j_call: TRBJ1-2; v_call: TRBV7-8; d_call: .; clone_size: many; cdr3_length: 14; cdr3_aa: CASSSGPSNYGYTF; cdr3_nt: TGTGCCAGCAGCTCAGGGCCGTCTAACTATGGCTACACCTTC
j_call: TRBJ2-3; v_call: TRBV6-6; d_call: TRBD2; clone_size: once; cdr3_length: 18; cdr3_aa: CASSYGRRVAGFGDTQYF; cdr3_nt: TGTGCCAGCAGTTATGGGAGGAGGGTAGCGGGGTTCGGAGATACGCAGTATTTT
j_call: TRBJ1-1; v_call: TRBV4-2; d_call: .; clone_size: .; cdr3_length: 15; cdr3_aa: CASSLGPGSRTEAFF; cdr3_nt: TGTGCCAGCAGCCTAGGTCCTGGGTCGAGGACTGAAGCTTTCTTT
j_call: TRBJ2-3; v_call: TRBV7-9; d_call: TRBD1; clone_size: few; cdr3_length: 14; cdr3_aa: CASSPSRGPDTQYF; cdr3_nt: TGTGCCAGCAGCCCCTCCAGGGGGCCAGATACGCAGTATTTT
j_call: TRBJ1-6; v_call: TRBV11-2; d_call: .; clone_size: few; cdr3_length: 15; cdr3_aa: CASSIEALYNSPLHF; cdr3_nt: TGTGCCAGCAGCATAGAAGCCCTCTATAATTCACCCCTCCACTTT
j_call: TRBJ2-7; v_call: TRBV7-8; d_call: TRBD2; clone_size: many; cdr3_length: 18; cdr3_aa: CASSAKTSGGAKFYEQYF; cdr3_nt: TGTGCCAGTAGCGCAAAGACTAGCGGGGGGGCGAAATTCTACGAGCAGTACTTC
j_call: TRBJ2-7; v_call: TRBV20-1; d_call: .; clone_size: once; cdr3_length: 12; cdr3_aa: CSIPRVRNEQYF; cdr3_nt: TGCAGTATACCTCGTGTCAGAAATGAGCAGTACTTC
j_call: TRBJ1-5; v_call: TRBV12-3/TRBV12-4; d_call: .; clone_size: once; cdr3_length: 15; cdr3_aa: CASSLILQGNQPQHF; cdr3_nt: TGTGCCAGCAGTTTAATTTTACAGGGTAATCAGCCCCAGCATTTT
j_call: TRBJ1-1; v_call: TRBV6-1; d_call: .; clone_size: .; cdr3_length: 13; cdr3_aa: CASRGTNSFGAFF; cdr3_nt: TGTGCCAGCCGGGGCACAAACTCTTTTGGGGCTTTCTTT
j_call: TRBJ2-7; v_call: TRBV11-2; d_call: .; clone_size: many; cdr3_length: 18; cdr3_aa: CASSLALGRAGRTYEQYF; cdr3_nt: TGTGCCAGCAGCTTAGCGCTTGGTAGGGCGGGGCGAACCTACGAGCAGTACTTC
j_call: TRBJ1-2; v_call: TRBV18; d_call: TRBD1; clone_size: once; cdr3_length: 15; cdr3_aa: CASSPQSPGTASQTF; cdr3_nt: TGTGCCAGCTCACCACAATCACCCGGGACAGCCTCCCAGACCTTC
j_call: TRBJ1-5; v_call: TRBV5-6; d_call: TRBD1; clone_size: .; cdr3_length: 15; cdr3_aa: CASSEGTGRNQPQHF; cdr3_nt: TGTGCCAGCAGCGAGGGGACAGGGCGGAATCAGCCCCAGCATTTT
j_call: TRBJ1-2; v_call: TRBV2; d_call: .; clone_size: .; cdr3_length: 12; cdr3_aa: CASSLRGGLDTF; cdr3_nt: TGTGCCAGCAGTCTTAGGGGGGGATTGGACACCTTC
j_call: TRBJ1-6; v_call: TRBV7-2; d_call: .; clone_size: many; cdr3_length: 16; cdr3_aa: CASSFPDSSYNSPLHF; cdr3_nt: TGTGCCAGCAGCTTTCCGGACAGCTCCTATAATTCACCCCTCCACTTT
j_call: TRBJ2-3; v_call: TRBV5-5; d_call: .; clone_size: .; cdr3_length: 16; cdr3_aa: CASSHDGGVPTDTQYF; cdr3_nt: TGTGCCAGCAGCCACGATGGAGGGGTCCCCACAGATACGCAGTATTTT
j_call: TRBJ2-3; v_call: TRBV5-5; d_call: .; clone_size: .; cdr3_length: 17; cdr3_aa: CASSSWVGTGSTDTRYF; cdr3_nt: .
j_call: TRBJ2-3; v_call: TRBV7-9; d_call: TRBD2; clone_size: many; cdr3_length: 15; cdr3_aa: CASSPSGGGTDTQYF; cdr3_nt: TGTGCCAGCAGCCCTAGCGGGGGGGGCACAGATACGCAGTATTTT
j_call: TRBJ1-1; v_call: TRBV5-1; d_call: .; clone_size: few; cdr3_length: 14; cdr3_aa: CASSLLSTPPLAFF; cdr3_nt: TGCGCCAGCAGCTTGTTGAGTACCCCCCCCCTTGCTTTCTTT
j_call: TRBJ2-7; v_call: TRBV6-1; d_call: .; clone_size: .; cdr3_length: 13; cdr3_aa: CASSVVQSGEQYF; cdr3_nt: TGTGCCAGCAGTGTGGTCCAGTCGGGCGAGCAGTACTTC
j_call: TRBJ1-5; v_call: TRBV20-1; d_call: TRBD1; clone_size: few; cdr3_length: 16; cdr3_aa: CSATRQGARSNQPQHF; cdr3_nt: TGCAGTGCTACCCGACAGGGGGCAAGGAGCAATCAGCCCCAGCATTTT
j_call: TRBJ1-2; v_call: TRBV5-6; d_call: TRBD1; clone_size: .; cdr3_length: 14; cdr3_aa: CASSYTGTGGHNTF; cdr3_nt: TGTGCCAGCAGCTACACCGGGACAGGGGGTCACAACACCTTC
j_call: TRBJ1-5; v_call: TRBV12-3/TRBV12-4; d_call: .; clone_size: .; cdr3_length: 14; cdr3_aa: CASSLGESHQPQHF; cdr3_nt: TGTGCCAGCAGTTTAGGAGAGTCGCATCAGCCCCAGCATTTT
j_call: TRBJ2-2; v_call: TRBV7-2; d_call: .; clone_size: many; cdr3_length: 12; cdr3_aa: CASSYLNGELFF; cdr3_nt: TGTGCCAGCAGCTATCTGAACGGGGAGCTGTTTTTT
j_call: TRBJ2-1; v_call: TRBV7-9; d_call: TRBD1; clone_size: .; cdr3_length: 15; cdr3_aa: CASSLVRQGYNEQFF; cdr3_nt: TGTGCCAGCAGCTTAGTTCGACAGGGCTACAATGAGCAGTTCTTC
j_call: TRBJ2-7; v_call: TRBV2; d_call: .; clone_size: .; cdr3_length: 15; cdr3_aa: CASNPWSGRIYEQYF; cdr3_nt: TGTGCCAGCAACCCCTGGTCAGGGAGAATCTACGAGCAGTACTTC
j_call: TRBJ1-1; v_call: TRBV6-5; d_call: .; clone_size: few; cdr3_length: 14; cdr3_aa: CASSYSWGNTEAFF; cdr3_nt: TGTGCCAGCAGTTACTCTTGGGGCAACACTGAAGCTTTCTTT
j_call: TRBJ2-1; v_call: TRBV4-1; d_call: .; clone_size: .; cdr3_length: 16; cdr3_aa: CASSQDDGGAGNEQFF; cdr3_nt: TGCGCCAGCAGCCAAGATGATGGGGGGGCGGGGAATGAGCAGTTCTTC
j_call: TRBJ1-5; v_call: TRBV4-1; d_call: .; clone_size: few; cdr3_length: 12; cdr3_aa: CASSRPAGPQHF; cdr3_nt: TGCGCCAGCAGCCGCCCAGCAGGGCCCCAGCATTTT
j_call: TRBJ2-1; v_call: TRBV7-9; d_call: TRBD2; clone_size: .; cdr3_length: 16; cdr3_aa: CASSPKFLAAYNEQFF; cdr3_nt: TGTGCCAGCAGCCCGAAATTCCTAGCGGCCTACAATGAGCAGTTCTTC